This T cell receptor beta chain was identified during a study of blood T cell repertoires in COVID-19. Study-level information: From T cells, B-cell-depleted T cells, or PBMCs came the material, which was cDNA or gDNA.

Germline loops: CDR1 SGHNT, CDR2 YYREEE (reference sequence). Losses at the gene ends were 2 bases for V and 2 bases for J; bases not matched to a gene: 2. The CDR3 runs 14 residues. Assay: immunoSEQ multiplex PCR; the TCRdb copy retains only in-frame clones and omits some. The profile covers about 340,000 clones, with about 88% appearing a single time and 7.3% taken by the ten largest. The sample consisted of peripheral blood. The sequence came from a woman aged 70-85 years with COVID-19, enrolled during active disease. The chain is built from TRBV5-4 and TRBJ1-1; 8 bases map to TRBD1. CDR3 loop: CASSFGQGNTEAFF. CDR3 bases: TGTGCCAGCAGCTTTGGACAGGGCAACACTGAAGCTTTCTTT.